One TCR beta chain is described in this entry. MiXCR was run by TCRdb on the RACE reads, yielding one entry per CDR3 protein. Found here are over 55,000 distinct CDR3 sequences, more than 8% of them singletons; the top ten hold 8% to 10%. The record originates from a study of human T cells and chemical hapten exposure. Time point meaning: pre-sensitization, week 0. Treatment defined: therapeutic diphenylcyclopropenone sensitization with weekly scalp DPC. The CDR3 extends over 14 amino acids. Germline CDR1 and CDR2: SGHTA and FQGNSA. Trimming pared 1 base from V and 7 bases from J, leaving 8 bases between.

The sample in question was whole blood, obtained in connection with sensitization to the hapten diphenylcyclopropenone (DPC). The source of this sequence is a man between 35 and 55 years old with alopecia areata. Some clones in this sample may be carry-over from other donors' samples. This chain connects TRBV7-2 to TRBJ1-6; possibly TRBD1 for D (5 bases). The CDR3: CASSLVGVNSPLHF. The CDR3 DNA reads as TGTGCCAGCAGCTTAGTAGGGGTCAATTCACCCCTCCACTTT.